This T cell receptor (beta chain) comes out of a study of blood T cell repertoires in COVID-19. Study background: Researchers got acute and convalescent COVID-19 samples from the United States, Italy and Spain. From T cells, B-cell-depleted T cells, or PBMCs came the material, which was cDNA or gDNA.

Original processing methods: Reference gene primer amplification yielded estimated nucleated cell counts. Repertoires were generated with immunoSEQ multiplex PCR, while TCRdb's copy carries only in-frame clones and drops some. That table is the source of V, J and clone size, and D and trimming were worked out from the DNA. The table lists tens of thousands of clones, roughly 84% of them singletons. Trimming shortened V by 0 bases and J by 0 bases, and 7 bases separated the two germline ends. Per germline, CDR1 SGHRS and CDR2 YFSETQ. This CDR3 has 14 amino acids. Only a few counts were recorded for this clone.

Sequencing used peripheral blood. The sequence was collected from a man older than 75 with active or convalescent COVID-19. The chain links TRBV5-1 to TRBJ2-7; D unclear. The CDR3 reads CASSLGESSYEQYF. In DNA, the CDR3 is TGCGCCAGCAGCTTGGGAGAGAGCTCCTACGAGCAGTACTTC.